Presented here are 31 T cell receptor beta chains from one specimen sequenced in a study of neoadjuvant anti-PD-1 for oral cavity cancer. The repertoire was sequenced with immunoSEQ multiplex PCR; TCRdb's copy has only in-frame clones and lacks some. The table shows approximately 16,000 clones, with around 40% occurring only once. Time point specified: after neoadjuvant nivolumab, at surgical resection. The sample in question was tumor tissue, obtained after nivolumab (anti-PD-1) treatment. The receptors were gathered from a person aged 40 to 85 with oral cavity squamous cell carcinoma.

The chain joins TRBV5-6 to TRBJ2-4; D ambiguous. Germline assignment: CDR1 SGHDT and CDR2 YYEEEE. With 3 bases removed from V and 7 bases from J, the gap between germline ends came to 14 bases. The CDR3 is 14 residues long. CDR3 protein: CASSYHGVGNIQYF. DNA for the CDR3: TGTGCCAGCAGCTATCACGGAGTCGGTAACATTCAGTACTTC.

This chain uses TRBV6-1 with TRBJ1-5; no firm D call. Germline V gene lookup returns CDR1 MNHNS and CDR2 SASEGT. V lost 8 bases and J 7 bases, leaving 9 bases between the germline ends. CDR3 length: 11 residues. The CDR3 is CASGHGQPQHF. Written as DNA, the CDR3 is TGTGCCAGCGGTCATGGCCAGCCCCAGCATTTT.

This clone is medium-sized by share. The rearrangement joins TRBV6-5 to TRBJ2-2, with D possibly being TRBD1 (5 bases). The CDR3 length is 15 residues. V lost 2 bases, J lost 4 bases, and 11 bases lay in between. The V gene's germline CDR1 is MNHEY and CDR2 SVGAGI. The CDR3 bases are TGTGCCAGCAGTTACCTTACCAGGGCCACCGGGGAGCTGTTTTTT. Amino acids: CASSYLTRATGELFF.

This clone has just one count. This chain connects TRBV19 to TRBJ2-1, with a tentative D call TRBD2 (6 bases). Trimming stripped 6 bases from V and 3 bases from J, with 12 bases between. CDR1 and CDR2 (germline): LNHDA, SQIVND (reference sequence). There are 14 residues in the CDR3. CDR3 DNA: TGTGCCAGTAGCGGGACTTTGATCTACAATGAGCAGTTCTTC. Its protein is CASSGTLIYNEQFF.

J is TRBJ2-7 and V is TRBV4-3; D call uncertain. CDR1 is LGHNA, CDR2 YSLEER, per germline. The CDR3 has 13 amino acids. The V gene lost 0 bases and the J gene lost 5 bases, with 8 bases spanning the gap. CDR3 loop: CASSQEGWDEQYF. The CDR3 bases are TGCGCCAGCAGCCAAGAAGGTTGGGACGAGCAGTACTTC.

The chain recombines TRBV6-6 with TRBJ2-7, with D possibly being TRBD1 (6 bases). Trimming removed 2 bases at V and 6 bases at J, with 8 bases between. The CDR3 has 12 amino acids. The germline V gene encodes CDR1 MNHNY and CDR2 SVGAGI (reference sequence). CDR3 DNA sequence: TGTGCCAGCAGTTACACAGGGAGCGAGCAGTACTTC. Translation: CASSYTGSEQYF.

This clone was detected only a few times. CDR3 DNA sequence: TGTGCCTGGAGTGTACCAGGGGCGTTGGGCAATCAGCCCCAGCATTTT. Translated: CAWSVPGALGNQPQHF. The V and J genes are TRBV30 and TRBJ1-5, with a possible D match to TRBD1 (6 bases). The V end was cut by 0 bases, the J end by 2 bases, with 14 bases between. Germline-derived CDR1 and CDR2 are GTSNPN and SVGIG (reference sequence). The CDR3 loop spans 16 amino acids.

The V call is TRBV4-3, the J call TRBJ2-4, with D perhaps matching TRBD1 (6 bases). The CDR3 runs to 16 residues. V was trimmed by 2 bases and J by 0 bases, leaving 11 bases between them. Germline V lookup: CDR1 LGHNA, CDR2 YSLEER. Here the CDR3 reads CASSQNGGLAKNIQYF. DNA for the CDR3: TGCGCCAGCAGCCAAAATGGGGGCCTAGCCAAAAACATTCAGTACTTC.

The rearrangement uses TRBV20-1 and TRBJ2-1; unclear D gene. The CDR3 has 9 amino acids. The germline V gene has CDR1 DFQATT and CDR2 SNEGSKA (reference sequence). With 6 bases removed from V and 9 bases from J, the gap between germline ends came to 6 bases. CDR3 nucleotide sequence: TGCAGTGCCACGCCTGAGCAGTTCTTC. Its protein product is CSATPEQFF.

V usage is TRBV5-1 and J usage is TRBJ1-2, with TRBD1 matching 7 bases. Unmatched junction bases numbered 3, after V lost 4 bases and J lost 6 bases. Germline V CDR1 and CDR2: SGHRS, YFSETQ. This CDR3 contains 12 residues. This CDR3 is CASSPQGDGYTF. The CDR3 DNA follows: TGCGCCAGCAGCCCGCAGGGGGATGGCTACACCTTC.

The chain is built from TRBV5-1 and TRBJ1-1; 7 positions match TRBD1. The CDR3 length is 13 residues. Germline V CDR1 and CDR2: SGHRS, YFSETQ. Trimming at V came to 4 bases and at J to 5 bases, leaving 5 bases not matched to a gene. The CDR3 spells CASSGPGGTEAFF. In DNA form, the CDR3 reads TGCGCCAGCAGCGGACCAGGGGGGACTGAAGCTTTCTTT. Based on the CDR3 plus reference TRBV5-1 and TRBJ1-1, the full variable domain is KAGVTQTPRYLIKTRGQQVTLSCSPISGHRSVSWYQQTPGQGLQFLFEYFSETQRNKGNFPGRFSGRQFSNSRSEMNVSTLELGDSALYLCASSGPGGTEAFFGQGTRLTVV.

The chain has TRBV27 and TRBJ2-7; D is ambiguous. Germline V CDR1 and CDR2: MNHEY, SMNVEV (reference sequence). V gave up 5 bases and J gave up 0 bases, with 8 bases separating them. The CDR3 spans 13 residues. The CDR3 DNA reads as TGTGCCAGCAGTCCAACCTTCTCCTACGAGCAGTACTTC. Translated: CASSPTFSYEQYF.

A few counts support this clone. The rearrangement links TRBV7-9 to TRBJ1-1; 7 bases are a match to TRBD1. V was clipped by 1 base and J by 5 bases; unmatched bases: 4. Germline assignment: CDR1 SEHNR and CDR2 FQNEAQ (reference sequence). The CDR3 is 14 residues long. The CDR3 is CASSLGTGVTEAFF. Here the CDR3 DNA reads TGTGCCAGCAGCTTAGGTACAGGGGTTACTGAAGCTTTCTTT.

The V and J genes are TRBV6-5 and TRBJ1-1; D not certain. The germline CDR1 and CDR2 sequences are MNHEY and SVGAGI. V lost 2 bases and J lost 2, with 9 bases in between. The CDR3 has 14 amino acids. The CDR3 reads CASSYNSGNTEAFF. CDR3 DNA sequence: TGTGCCAGCAGTTACAATAGTGGTAACACTGAAGCTTTCTTT.

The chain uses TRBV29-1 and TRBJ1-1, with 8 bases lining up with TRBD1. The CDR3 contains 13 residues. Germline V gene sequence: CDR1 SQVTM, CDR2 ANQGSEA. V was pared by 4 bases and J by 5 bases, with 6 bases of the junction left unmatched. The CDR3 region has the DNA TGCAGCGTTGCTTGGACAGGGAGGACTGAAGCTTTCTTT. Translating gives CSVAWTGRTEAFF.

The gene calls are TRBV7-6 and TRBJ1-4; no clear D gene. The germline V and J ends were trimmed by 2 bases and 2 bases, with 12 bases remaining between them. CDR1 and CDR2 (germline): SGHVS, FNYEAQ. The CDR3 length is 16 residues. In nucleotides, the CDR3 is TGTGCCAGCAGCTTACTTTCGGGCCCTACTAATGAAAAACTGTTTTTT. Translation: CASSLLSGPTNEKLFF.

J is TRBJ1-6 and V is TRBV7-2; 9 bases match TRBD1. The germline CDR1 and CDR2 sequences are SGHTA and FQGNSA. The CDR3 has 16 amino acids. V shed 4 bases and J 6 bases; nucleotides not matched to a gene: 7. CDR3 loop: CASSSTGGSPNSPLHF. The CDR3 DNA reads TGTGCCAGCAGCTCCACAGGGGGCTCACCTAATTCACCCCTCCACTTT.

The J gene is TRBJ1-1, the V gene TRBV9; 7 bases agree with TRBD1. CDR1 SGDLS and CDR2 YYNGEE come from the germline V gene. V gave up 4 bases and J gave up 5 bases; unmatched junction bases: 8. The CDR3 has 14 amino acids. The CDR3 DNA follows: TGTGCCAGCAGCCCTGGACAGGAGAATACTGAAGCTTTCTTT. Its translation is CASSPGQENTEAFF.

DNA of the CDR3: TGCGCCAGCAGCCTGAGGACTAATTCACCCCTCCACTTT. Protein product: CASSLRTNSPLHF. The chain has TRBV5-1 and TRBJ1-6; D remains unclear. Germline V gene sequence: CDR1 SGHRS, CDR2 YFSETQ. This CDR3 comprises 13 residues. V lost 4 bases, J lost 6 bases, and 8 bases lay in between. The complete variable domain, with remaining parts taken from reference TRBV5-1 and TRBJ1-6, reads KAGVTQTPRYLIKTRGQQVTLSCSPISGHRSVSWYQQTPGQGLQFLFEYFSETQRNKGNFPGRFSGRQFSNSRSEMNVSTLELGDSALYLCASSLRTNSPLHFGNGTRLTVT.

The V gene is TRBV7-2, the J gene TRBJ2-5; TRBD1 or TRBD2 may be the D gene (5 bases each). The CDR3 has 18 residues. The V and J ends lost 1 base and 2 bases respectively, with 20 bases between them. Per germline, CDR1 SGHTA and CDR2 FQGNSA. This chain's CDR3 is CASSLGGRGRDLQETQYF. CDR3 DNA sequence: TGTGCCAGCAGCTTAGGGGGGAGAGGTAGGGATCTTCAAGAGACCCAGTACTTC.

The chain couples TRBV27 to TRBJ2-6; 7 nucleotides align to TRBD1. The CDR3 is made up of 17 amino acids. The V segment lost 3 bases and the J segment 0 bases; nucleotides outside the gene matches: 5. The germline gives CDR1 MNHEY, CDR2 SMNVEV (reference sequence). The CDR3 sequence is CASSFSTGSSGANVLTF. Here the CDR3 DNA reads TGTGCCAGCAGTTTCTCGACAGGGAGCTCTGGGGCCAACGTCCTGACTTTC.

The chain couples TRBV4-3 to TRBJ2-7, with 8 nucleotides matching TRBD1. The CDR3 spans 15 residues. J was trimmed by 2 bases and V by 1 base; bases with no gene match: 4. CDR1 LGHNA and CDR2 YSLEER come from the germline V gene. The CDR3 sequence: CASSQGARGPYEQYF. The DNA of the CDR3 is TGCGCCAGCAGCCAAGGGGCCAGGGGGCCCTACGAGCAGTACTTC.

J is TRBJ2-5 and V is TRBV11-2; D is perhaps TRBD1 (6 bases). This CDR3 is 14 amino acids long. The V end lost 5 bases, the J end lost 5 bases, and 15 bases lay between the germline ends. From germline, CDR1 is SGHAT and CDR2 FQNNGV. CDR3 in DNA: TGTGCCAGCAGCCCGGGACATCTCGAGGAGACCCAGTACTTC. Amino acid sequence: CASSPGHLEETQYF.

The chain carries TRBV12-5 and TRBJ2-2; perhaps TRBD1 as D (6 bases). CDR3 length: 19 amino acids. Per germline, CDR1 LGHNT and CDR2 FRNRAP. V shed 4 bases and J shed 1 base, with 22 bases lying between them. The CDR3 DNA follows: TGTGCTAGTGGTTCGCTCGGTGCCGAGGGACATCGGAACACCGGGGAGCTGTTTTTT. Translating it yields CASGSLGAEGHRNTGELFF.

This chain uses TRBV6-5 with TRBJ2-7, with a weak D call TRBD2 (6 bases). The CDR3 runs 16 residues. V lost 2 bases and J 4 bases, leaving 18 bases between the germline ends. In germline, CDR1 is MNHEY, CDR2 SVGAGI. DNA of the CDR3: TGTGCCAGCAGTTACGAACCGGAGGGAAGTATTTACGAGCAGTACTTC. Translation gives CASSYEPEGSIYEQYF.

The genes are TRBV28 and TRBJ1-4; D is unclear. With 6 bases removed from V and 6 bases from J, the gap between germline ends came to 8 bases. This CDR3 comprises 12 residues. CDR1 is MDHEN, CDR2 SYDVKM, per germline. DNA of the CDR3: TGTGCCAGCAGCTGGGGTGATGAAAAACTGTTTTTT. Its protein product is CASSWGDEKLFF.

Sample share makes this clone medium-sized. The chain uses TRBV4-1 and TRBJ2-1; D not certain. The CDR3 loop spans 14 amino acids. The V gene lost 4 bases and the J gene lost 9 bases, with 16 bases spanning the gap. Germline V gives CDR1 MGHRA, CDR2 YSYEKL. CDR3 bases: TGCGCCAGCAGCCCCCAGGTGGGGTGGGGTGAGCAGTTCTTC. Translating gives CASSPQVGWGEQFF.

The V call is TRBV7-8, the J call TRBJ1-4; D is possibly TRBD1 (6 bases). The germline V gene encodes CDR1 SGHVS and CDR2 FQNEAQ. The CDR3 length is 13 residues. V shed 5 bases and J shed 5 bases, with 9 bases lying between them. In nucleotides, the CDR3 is TGTGCCAGCAGCGGGGGGCTCAATGAAAAACTGTTTTTT. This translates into CASSGGLNEKLFF.

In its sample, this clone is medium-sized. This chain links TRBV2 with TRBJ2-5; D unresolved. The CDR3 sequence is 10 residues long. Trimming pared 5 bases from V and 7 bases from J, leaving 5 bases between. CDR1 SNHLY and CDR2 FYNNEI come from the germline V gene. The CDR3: CASSTATQYF. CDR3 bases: TGTGCCAGCAGTACAGCGACCCAGTACTTC. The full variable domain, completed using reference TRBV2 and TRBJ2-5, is EPEVTQTPSHQVTQMGQEVILRCVPISNHLYFYWYRQILGQKVEFLVSFYNNEISEKSEIFDDQFSVERPDGSNFTLKIRSTKLEDSAMYFCASSTATQYFGPGTRLLVL.

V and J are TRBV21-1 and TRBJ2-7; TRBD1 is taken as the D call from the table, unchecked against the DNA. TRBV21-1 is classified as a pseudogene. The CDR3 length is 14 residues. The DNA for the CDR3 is TGTGCCAGCAGCAGGACAGGGTGGAGGAGGGAGCAGTACTTC. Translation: CASSRTGWRREQYF.

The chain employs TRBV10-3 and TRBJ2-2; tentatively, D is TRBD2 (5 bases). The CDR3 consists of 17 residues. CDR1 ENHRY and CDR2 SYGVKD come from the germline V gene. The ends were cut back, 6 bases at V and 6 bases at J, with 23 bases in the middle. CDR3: CAISDAFTSWRPGELFF. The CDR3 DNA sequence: TGTGCCATCAGCGACGCGTTCACTAGTTGGAGGCCCGGGGAGCTGTTTTTT.